This passage covers 12 T cell receptor beta chains from one sample sequenced in a study of CD8 T cells in ankylosing spondylitis. TCRdb called the 5' RACE reads again in MiXCR, with one record for every CDR3 protein. The sample has about 140,000 distinct CDR3 sequences; around 32% are singletons. The sequenced sample consisted of synovial fluid, either unsorted or a sorted T cell fraction (not recorded which). All receptors come from a male donor with ankylosing spondylitis.

This clonotype was detected only a few times. The chain links TRBV5-1 to TRBJ1-4; possible D gene TRBD1, 6 bases. Trimming stripped 1 base from V and 8 bases from J, with 15 bases between. Germline CDR1 SGHRS, CDR2 YFSETQ. The CDR3 length is 15 residues. CDR3 in DNA: TGCGCCAGCAGCTTGTGGGGCAGGGGCGGAGAAAAACTGTTTTTT. Protein product: CASSLWGRGGEKLFF.

This clonotype was seen repeatedly, ten times or more. This sequence joins TRBV3-1 and TRBJ1-1; D is perhaps TRBD1 (6 bases). The CDR3 sequence is 15 residues long. V was pared by 4 bases and J by 4 bases, with 16 bases between. Germline CDR1 LGHDT, CDR2 YNNKEL (reference sequence). DNA of the CDR3: TGTGCCAGCAGCCGACCTGAGGGGGGGCGCACTGAAGCTTTCTTT. Encoded protein: CASSRPEGGRTEAFF.

This clonotype appeared many times. This sequence joins TRBV20-1 and TRBJ1-2; 7 bases agree with TRBD1. The CDR3 totals 14 residues. Trimming took 5 bases from V and 4 from J; bases not matched to a gene: 10. CDR1 and CDR2 from the germline V gene are DFQATT and SNEGSKA (reference sequence). This CDR3 is CSAETVGGGYGYTF. CDR3 coding DNA: TGCAGTGCTGAAACCGTAGGGGGCGGCTATGGCTACACCTTC.

The chain uses TRBV2 and TRBJ2-7; D ambiguous. Trimming took 4 bases from V and 5 from J, leaving 6 bases between them. This CDR3 has 11 residues. Germline assignment: CDR1 SNHLY and CDR2 FYNNEI. The CDR3 coding sequence is TGTGCCAGCAGTGTTTTCAACGAGCAGTACTTC. Translation: CASSVFNEQYF. Supplemented by reference TRBV2 and TRBJ2-7, the full variable domain reads EPEVTQTPSHQVTQMGQEVILRCVPISNHLYFYWYRQILGQKVEFLVSFYNNEISEKSEIFDDQFSVERPDGSNFTLKIRSTKLEDSAMYFCASSVFNEQYFGPGTRLTVT.

V and J are TRBV10-3 and TRBJ2-7, with TRBD1 matching over 7 bases. Germline values: CDR1 ENHRY, CDR2 SYGVKD. J was trimmed by 4 bases and V by 4 bases; bases with no gene match: 10. This CDR3 region has 15 residues. CDR3 sequence: CAISAGSGGKYEQYF. The DNA for the CDR3 is TGTGCCATCAGTGCTGGGTCAGGGGGTAAATACGAGCAGTACTTC.

In regard to this clonotype: A read error may account for a junction end that differs from germline. The V and J genes are TRBV7-7 and TRBJ2-1, with D possibly TRBD2 on 6 matching bases. This CDR3 contains 16 residues. Germline-derived CDR1 and CDR2 are SSHAT and FNYEAQ (reference sequence). CDR3 nucleotides: TGTGCTAGCAGCCTTTCACCGGGGGTCACCTACAATGAGCAGTTCTTC. This encodes CASSLSPGVTYNEQFF.

By share of the sample, this clonotype is large. This rearrangement joins TRBV20-1 to TRBJ2-1; D not resolved. CDR1 and CDR2 (germline): DFQATT, SNEGSKA (reference sequence). The V end was cut by 6 bases, the J end by 0 bases, with 3 bases between. The CDR3 spans 11 residues. CDR3 coding DNA: TGCAGTGCGAGCTCCTACAATGAGCAGTTCTTC. Amino acid sequence: CSASSYNEQFF.

Many counts were recorded for this clonotype. The gene calls are TRBV10-3 and TRBJ2-7; 9 nucleotides agree with TRBD1. Germline trimming cut 8 bases from V and 4 bases from J; bases unmatched to any gene: 6. This CDR3 has 13 amino acids. Germline V gene lookup returns CDR1 ENHRY and CDR2 SYGVKD. The DNA of the CDR3 is TGTGCCATCGGGGACAGGGCCGGTTACGAGCAGTACTTC. Its translation is CAIGDRAGYEQYF.

The V and J genes are TRBV4-1 and TRBJ2-7, with D perhaps given as TRBD1 or TRBD2 (5 bases each). Germline CDR1 and CDR2: MGHRA and YSYEKL. V was trimmed by 4 bases and J by 5 bases, leaving 18 bases between them. CDR3 length: 15 amino acids. The CDR3 sequence is CASSRGTLDFHEQYF. The CDR3 DNA follows: TGCGCCAGCAGCCGGGGGACGTTAGACTTCCACGAGCAGTACTTC.

There are a few counts of this clonotype. The J gene is TRBJ2-5, the V gene TRBV28; D is perhaps TRBD2 (6 bases). Trimming took 7 bases from V and 6 from J, leaving 12 bases between them. The CDR3 spans 12 residues. In germline, CDR1 is MDHEN, CDR2 SYDVKM. The CDR3 protein is CASNLGGKTQYF. The CDR3 nucleotides read TGTGCCAGCAATCTAGGCGGGAAGACCCAGTACTTC. Combining the CDR3 with reference TRBV28 and TRBJ2-5 gives the whole variable domain DVKVTQSSRYLVKRTGEKVFLECVQDMDHENMFWYRQDPGLGLRLIYFSYDVKMKEKGDIPEGYSVSREKKERFSLILESASTNQTSMYLCASNLGGKTQYFGPGTRLLVL.

CDR3 nucleotide sequence: TGTGCCACCAGTGATGCCAGCGGGGGTAACTTCAATGAGCAGTTCTTC. Translation gives CATSDASGGNFNEQFF. The J gene is TRBJ2-1, the V gene TRBV24-1; TRBD2 agrees at 8 bases. The V segment lost 3 bases and the J segment 6 bases; nucleotides outside the gene matches: 9. The CDR3 runs to 16 residues. CDR1 KGHDR and CDR2 SFDVKD come from the germline V gene.

V gene TRBV20-1 combines with J gene TRBJ2-1; 11 positions agree with TRBD2. The trim removed 4 bases at V and 8 bases at J, leaving 13 bases unmatched. The CDR3 totals 16 residues. Germline V gene data show CDR1 as DFQATT and CDR2 as SNEGSKA (reference sequence). Here the CDR3 DNA reads TGCAGTGCTACCCGGTTACTAGCGGGAGTGCGCGATGAGCAGTTCTTC. Translated: CSATRLLAGVRDEQFF.